The 5 T cell receptor beta chains below all came from one sample that was sequenced in a study of T cells after yellow fever vaccination. TCRdb recomputed calls from the 5' RACE reads with MiXCR, one row per CDR3 protein. Here the sample spans roughly 240,000 distinct CDR3 sequences, over 6.5% being singletons. The source was CD4+ T cells sorted from PBMCs, collected on the day of the yellow fever booster vaccination. All receptors come from a man aged 25-45 years who received the YFV17D yellow fever vaccine.

This clonotype occurred a few times. This chain joins TRBV3-1 and TRBJ1-3; 7 bases are a match to TRBD1. Germline assignment: CDR1 LGHDT and CDR2 YNNKEL (reference sequence). This CDR3 has 14 residues. Trimming at V came to 5 bases and at J to 3 bases, leaving 4 bases not matched to a gene. The CDR3 DNA sequence: TGTGCCAGCAGCGTACAGGGGTTTGGAAACACCATATATTTT. It encodes CASSVQGFGNTIYF.

This chain links TRBV6-6 with TRBJ2-1, with a weak D call TRBD2 (5 bases). Germline V gives CDR1 MNHNY, CDR2 SVGAGI (reference sequence). Trimming took off 8 bases at V and 1 base at J, with 9 bases between the two ends. The CDR3 sequence is 13 residues long. The CDR3 DNA sequence: TGTGCCAGCCTAGCTTCATCCTACAATGAGCAGTTCTTC. Protein: CASLASSYNEQFF.

This clonotype was seen repeatedly, ten times or more. V and J are TRBV15 and TRBJ2-3; maybe TRBD1 (5 bases). This CDR3 has 13 residues. Deletions cut 0 bases from V and 7 bases from J, with 8 bases between. Germline values: CDR1 LNHNV, CDR2 YYDKDF (reference sequence). The CDR3 loop is CATSRDKGHTQYF. CDR3 sequence (DNA): TGTGCCACCAGCAGAGATAAGGGGCATACGCAGTATTTT.

This clonotype was counted many times. The junction differs from germline at one of its ends, possibly a read error. The gene calls are TRBV5-1 and TRBJ2-1; the D is unclear. This CDR3 contains 11 residues. The germline CDR1 and CDR2 sequences are SGHRS and YFSETQ. Written as DNA, the CDR3 is TGCGCCAGCAGCTCCCACAATGAGCAGTTCTTC. Translation gives CASSSHNEQFF.

This clonotype was counted ten times or more. This chain connects TRBV7-9 to TRBJ2-1; D call uncertain. With 2 bases removed from V and 4 bases from J, the gap between germline ends came to 9 bases. From germline, CDR1 is SEHNR and CDR2 FQNEAQ (reference sequence). This CDR3 region has 14 residues. This CDR3 reads CASSLLARYNEQFF. The CDR3 DNA is TGTGCCAGCAGCTTACTTGCCAGATACAATGAGCAGTTCTTC.